This TCR beta chain is from a study of T cells in Graves' hyperthyroidism and ophthalmopathy. As for the study in general: Peripheral blood was taken when the disease was first diagnosed, before any treatment began.

This CDR3 comprises 15 residues. Trimming at V came to 5 bases and at J to 10 bases, leaving 5 bases not matched to a gene. The germline V gene has CDR1 SGHTA and CDR2 FQGNSA. Amplification of TCR beta CDR3 regions used RNA as the template. Using the HTBI primer set, a first-round RT-PCR was run on the TCR CDR3. In TCRdb, the multiplex PCR reads were re-called with MiXCR into one record per CDR3 protein. The profile shows over 550,000 distinct CDR3 sequences, approximately 15% of them singletons. The chain employs TRBV7-2 and TRBJ2-1; 16 bases map to TRBD2. The source material was blood. The source of this sequence is a woman between 18 and 29 years old with Graves' hyperthyroidism. CDR3 nucleotide sequence: TGTGCCAGCAGCCAGGGACTAGCGGGAGGGACCGAGCAGTTCTTC. It codes for CASSQGLAGGTEQFF.